This TCR beta chain comes out of a study of OX40 agonist ivuxolimab in advanced cancers. Study-wide findings and caveats: The antigen specificity of the peripheral T cells (those that were expanded) was not determined. Some nonresponders likewise displayed low normalized T-cell clonal expansion.

Generated by immunoSEQ multiplex PCR, the TCRdb table keeps only in-frame clones and is missing some. This table holds 65,000 to 90,000 clones, approximately 78% found once. On this clone itself: The antigen is undetermined.

Losses at the gene ends were 4 bases for V and 4 bases for J; bases not matched to a gene: 7. The CDR3 runs to 14 residues. CDR1 and CDR2 (germline): SGHRS, YFSETQ. The V gene is TRBV5-1, the J gene TRBJ2-7; 8 bases fit TRBD2. The source material was CD4+ or CD8+ T cells sorted from blood, sampled in a trial of the OX40 agonist ivuxolimab. The clonotype was recovered from an adult with an advanced solid tumor such as melanoma, head and neck, liver or kidney cancer. The CDR3 DNA reads TGCGCCAGCAGCCGGGAGGGCCAGGGGTACGAGCAGTACTTC. Translation: CASSREGQGYEQYF. The full variable domain, rest sourced from reference TRBV5-1 and TRBJ2-7, is KAGVTQTPRYLIKTRGQQVTLSCSPISGHRSVSWYQQTPGQGLQFLFEYFSETQRNKGNFPGRFSGRQFSNSRSEMNVSTLELGDSALYLCASSREGQGYEQYFGPGTRLTVT.